The 9 T cell receptor beta chains below come from one sample, sequenced in a study of T-cell reconstitution after alpha-beta-depleted transplantation in children. Using unique molecular identifiers, the investigators prepared the TCRbeta library. TCRdb redid the calling of the PCR reads with MiXCR, one entry per CDR3 protein. The top ten hold around 2.3% of the sample, which has some 350,000 distinct CDR3 sequences, about 9.4% seen once. The sample here was PBMCs from the stem cell graft donor, taken from the stem cell graft. The receptors stem from a human donor who donated a stem cell graft to a child with acute lymphoblastic leukemia.

V gene TRBV12-3 or TRBV12-4 combines with J gene TRBJ1-4, with D maybe TRBD1 (5 bases). The V gene lost 6 bases and the J gene lost 4 bases, with 15 bases spanning the gap. The CDR3 is 15 amino acids. The CDR3 reads CASRNGGTYNEKLFF. The CDR3 DNA is TGTGCCAGCAGGAACGGGGGAACCTATAATGAAAAACTGTTTTTT.

This chain links TRBV20-1 with TRBJ2-2; 10 positions match TRBD2. Germline CDR1 and CDR2: DFQATT and SNEGSKA (reference sequence). This CDR3 has 15 residues. The V gene end was trimmed by 1 base and the J gene end by 4 bases; junction bases not matched to a gene: 3. The CDR3 region is CSARVLAGVTGELFF. In DNA, the CDR3 is TGCAGTGCTAGAGTCCTAGCGGGAGTCACCGGGGAGCTGTTTTTT.

This clonotype was seen at least ten times. This chain uses TRBV28 with TRBJ2-1; weak D call: TRBD2 (8 bases). There are 18 residues in the CDR3. V lost 2 bases to trimming and J lost 9 bases, with 26 bases between them. Germline V lookup: CDR1 MDHEN, CDR2 SYDVKM. CDR3 in amino acids: CASSLPGGGSRERGEQFF. In DNA, the CDR3 is TGTGCCAGCAGTTTACCGGGAGGGGGCTCTCGGGAACGGGGTGAGCAGTTCTTC.

This clonotype has at least ten counts. The chain is built from TRBV27 and TRBJ1-1; D unclear. V was clipped by 3 bases and J by 1 base, with 9 bases between them. CDR3 length: 14 amino acids. Germline values: CDR1 MNHEY, CDR2 SMNVEV (reference sequence). The CDR3 region is CASSLSAGNTEAFF. CDR3 coding DNA: TGTGCCAGCAGTTTGTCGGCAGGGAACACTGAAGCTTTCTTT.

This clonotype was seen many times. The rearrangement links TRBV29-1 to TRBJ1-2, with TRBD1 matching 8 bases. The CDR3 sequence is 12 residues long. Trimming took 3 bases from V and 4 from J; bases not matched to a gene: 1. Germline lookup yields CDR1 SQVTM and CDR2 ANQGSEA. CDR3 sequence: CSVETGVYGYTF. The CDR3 coding sequence is TGCAGCGTTGAGACAGGGGTCTATGGCTACACCTTC. The variable domain in full, with the rest retrieved from reference TRBV29-1 and TRBJ1-2, is SAVISQKPSRDICQRGTSLTIQCQVDSQVTMMFWYRQQPGQSLTLIATANQGSEATYESGFVIDKFPISRPNLTFSTLTVSNMSPEDSSIYLCSVETGVYGYTFGSGTRLTVV.

The chain employs TRBV5-1 and TRBJ2-2, with D possibly matching TRBD1 (5 bases). CDR1 and CDR2 from the germline V gene are SGHRS and YFSETQ. This CDR3 contains 14 residues. Trimming removed 1 base at V and 6 bases at J, with 10 bases between. The CDR3 loop is CASSLWWGSGELFF. CDR3 DNA sequence: TGCGCCAGCAGCTTGTGGTGGGGCTCCGGGGAGCTGTTTTTT.

V gene TRBV12-5 combines with J gene TRBJ2-1; 10 bases are a match to TRBD2. Germline trimming cut 5 bases from V and 4 bases from J; bases unmatched to any gene: 2. This CDR3 region has 14 residues. In germline, CDR1 is LGHNT, CDR2 FRNRAP. CDR3 amino acids: CASGLAGEYNEQFF. In DNA, the CDR3 is TGTGCTAGTGGTCTAGCGGGAGAATACAATGAGCAGTTCTTC.

V and J are TRBV14 and TRBJ2-7, with 7 bases fitting TRBD1. V lost 4 bases and J lost 0; bases outside the gene matches: 3. In germline, CDR1 is SGHDN, CDR2 FVKESK. There are 14 residues in the CDR3. The DNA for the CDR3 is TGTGCCAGCAGCCTGGGACAGATCTCCTACGAGCAGTACTTC. Translation: CASSLGQISYEQYF.

This chain connects TRBV5-1 to TRBJ2-1, with a possible D match to TRBD2 (5 bases). The CDR3 extends over 15 amino acids. Germline CDR1 reads SGHRS; CDR2 reads YFSETQ. V was pared by 0 bases and J by 5 bases, with 12 bases between. The CDR3 sequence: CASSLAAGSHNEQFF. In DNA form, the CDR3 reads TGCGCCAGCAGCTTGGCGGCGGGTTCGCACAATGAGCAGTTCTTC.